One and the same sample provided the 23 T cell receptor beta chains below, sequenced in a study of shared clonotypes between healthy human individuals. Profiled with immunoSEQ multiplex PCR; TCRdb holds only in-frame clones, not every one. The profile covers 2 million to 2.5 million clones, with roughly 90% appearing a single time and around 0.38% taken by the ten largest. The sequencing sample was made of naive CD4+ T cells from PBMCs. Sample subset: CD45RA+ positively selected. The receptors were sampled from a man aged 18 to 35 in good health. Some clones in this sample may be carry-over from other donors' samples.

V and J are TRBV6-6 and TRBJ1-2, with D tentatively TRBD1 (5 bases). This CDR3 spans 13 amino acids. The germline CDR1 and CDR2 sequences are MNHNY and SVGAGI (reference sequence). Trimming took 2 bases from V and 7 from J, leaving 11 bases between them. CDR3 region: CASSYGWGFGYTF. CDR3 sequence (DNA): TGTGCCAGCAGTTACGGTTGGGGGTTTGGCTACACCTTC.

The rearrangement links TRBV7-9 to TRBJ2-7, with 10 bases identical to TRBD2. The germline CDR1 and CDR2 sequences are SEHNR and FQNEAQ (reference sequence). V lost 4 bases and J lost 6; bases outside the gene matches: 9. This CDR3 spans 15 amino acids. CDR3 sequence: CASSSPSGSKSEQYF. Written as DNA, the CDR3 is TGTGCCAGCAGCTCTCCTAGCGGGAGTAAAAGCGAGCAGTACTTC. The full variable domain, in which reference TRBV7-9 and TRBJ2-7 provide the parts outside the CDR3, is DTGVSQNPRHKITKRGQNVTFRCDPISEHNRLYWYRQTLGQGPEFLTYFQNEAQLEKSRLLSDRFSAERPKGSFSTLEIQRTEQGDSAMYLCASSSPSGSKSEQYFGPGTRLTVT.

The V and J genes are TRBV19 and TRBJ2-7; 10 bases line up with TRBD2. The CDR3 has 14 residues. Germline V CDR1 and CDR2: LNHDA, SQIVND (reference sequence). The ends lost 6 bases at V and 1 base at J; junction bases unmatched: 3. CDR3 nucleotide sequence: TGTGCCAGTAGAGTAGCGGGAGGATCCTACGAGCAGTACTTC. Its protein is CASRVAGGSYEQYF.

This chain links TRBV4-2 with TRBJ1-3, with a possible D match to TRBD1 (5 bases). From germline, CDR1 is LGHNA and CDR2 YNFKEQ. V shed 0 bases and J shed 3 bases, with 9 bases lying between them. This CDR3 is 15 amino acids long. The CDR3 DNA follows: TGTGCCAGCAGCCAAGACCCGGACATTGGAAACACCATATATTTT. This sequence encodes CASSQDPDIGNTIYF.

The gene calls are TRBV27 and TRBJ2-1, with D perhaps matching TRBD1 (7 bases). This CDR3 contains 17 residues. Deletions cut 4 bases from V and 7 bases from J, with 23 bases between. Germline loops: CDR1 MNHEY, CDR2 SMNVEV (reference sequence). The CDR3 sequence is CASSSLQGTGFGNEQFF. The CDR3 bases are TGTGCCAGCAGTTCGCTACAGGGGACTGGTTTTGGGAATGAGCAGTTCTTC.

On this clone: Additional DNA sequences in this sample encode the identical CDR3. The chain links TRBV12-5 to TRBJ2-3; D unclear. V dropped 3 bases and J dropped 2 bases, with 3 bases sitting between them. The germline V gene encodes CDR1 LGHNT and CDR2 FRNRAP. The CDR3 runs to 12 residues. The chain's CDR3 is CASGFNTDTQYF. For the CDR3, the DNA is TGTGCTAGTGGTTTTAACACAGATACGCAGTATTTT.

Worth noting for this clone: This sample also contains other DNA sequences that code for the same CDR3. The chain is built from TRBV20-1 and TRBJ1-2; the D gene is possibly TRBD1 (5 bases). The germline V and J ends were trimmed by 4 bases and 5 bases, with 8 bases remaining between them. Germline assignment: CDR1 DFQATT and CDR2 SNEGSKA (reference sequence). This CDR3 contains 11 residues. CDR3 nucleotides: TGCAGTGCTACCCGGGGGTATGGCTACACCTTC. Protein product: CSATRGYGYTF.

The genes are TRBV5-1 and TRBJ2-1; 11 nucleotides match TRBD2. Trimming took 5 bases from V and 7 from J; bases not matched to a gene: 5. Looked up from germline, CDR1 is SGHRS and CDR2 is YFSETQ. This CDR3 has 14 residues. CDR3 bases: TGCGCCAGCAGGACACTAGCGGGAGTTAATGAGCAGTTCTTC. Encoded protein: CASRTLAGVNEQFF.

This clone was seen a single time. The V and J genes are TRBV6-5 and TRBJ2-7, with TRBD2 identical over 7 bases. The CDR3 sequence is 13 residues long. After removal of 8 bases from V and 3 bases from J, the junction contained 7 bases not matched to a gene. CDR1 is MNHEY, CDR2 SVGAGI, per germline. The CDR3 DNA sequence: TGTGCCAGCCAGCGGGGTTCACACTACGAGCAGTACTTC. Protein: CASQRGSHYEQYF.

This chain joins TRBV6-5 and TRBJ2-1, with D possibly being TRBD1 or TRBD2 (6 bases each). The CDR3 extends over 13 amino acids. V lost 8 bases, J lost 8 bases, and 16 bases lay in between. Germline V gene sequence: CDR1 MNHEY, CDR2 SVGAGI. The CDR3 spells CASSRGRPDEQFF. The DNA for the CDR3 is TGTGCCAGCTCACGGGGGCGCCCTGATGAGCAGTTCTTC.

This chain links TRBV19 with TRBJ2-7, with D possibly TRBD1 on 6 matching bases. V gave up 2 bases and J gave up 2 bases, with 13 bases separating them. From germline, CDR1 is LNHDA and CDR2 SQIVND (reference sequence). This CDR3 has 15 residues. The DNA of the CDR3 is TGTGCCAGTAGTATAATGGCAGGGGCTACCTACGAGCAGTACTTC. This encodes CASSIMAGATYEQYF. Variable domain in full (rest from reference TRBV19 and TRBJ2-7): DGGITQSPKYLFRKEGQNVTLSCEQNLNHDAMYWYRQDPGQGLRLIYYSQIVNDFQKGDIAEGYSVSREKKESFPLTVTSAQKNPTAFYLCASSIMAGATYEQYFGPGTRLTVT.

V usage is TRBV18 and J usage is TRBJ2-3; TRBD2 matches at 9 bases. CDR1 is KGHSH and CDR2 is LQKENI in the germline V gene. The CDR3 spans 15 residues. V shed 6 bases and J 3 bases; nucleotides not matched to a gene: 7. CDR3 in DNA: TGTGCCAGCTCGCTGGCGGGAGGGACGACAGATACGCAGTATTTT. This encodes CASSLAGGTTDTQYF. The complete variable domain, with remaining parts taken from reference TRBV18 and TRBJ2-3, reads NAGVMQNPRHLVRRRGQEARLRCSPMKGHSHVYWYRQLPEEGLKFMVYLQKENIIDESGMPKERFSAEFPKEGPSILRIQQVVRGDSAAYFCASSLAGGTTDTQYFGPGTRLTVL.

V and J are TRBV2 and TRBJ1-3, with D unclear. The germline V gene encodes CDR1 SNHLY and CDR2 FYNNEI. CDR3 size: 17 residues. Between the trimmed V and J ends, which lost 4 bases and 2 bases, there was a span of 18 bases. CDR3 in DNA: TGTGCCAGCAGTGTCATGAGGCAGTTTAAGGCTGGAAACACCATATATTTT. This translates into CASSVMRQFKAGNTIYF.

The rearrangement joins TRBV6-5 to TRBJ1-4; 7 positions agree with TRBD1. The CDR3 contains 15 residues. The junction had 4 bases not matched to a gene; V was cut back by 6 bases and J by 0 bases. Per germline, CDR1 MNHEY and CDR2 SVGAGI. CDR3 sequence: CASSRTGATNEKLFF. CDR3 DNA sequence: TGTGCCAGCAGCCGGACAGGTGCAACTAATGAAAAACTGTTTTTT.

The chain is built from TRBV27 and TRBJ2-2; TRBD2 might be the D (6 bases). The V and J ends lost 7 bases and 5 bases respectively, with 14 bases between them. Germline values: CDR1 MNHEY, CDR2 SMNVEV (reference sequence). The CDR3 has 14 amino acids. The CDR3 DNA reads as TGTGCCAGCATGGCCGGGAGATCGACCGGGGAGCTGTTTTTT. Protein sequence: CASMAGRSTGELFF.

The chain recombines TRBV27 with TRBJ2-3; D unresolved. The CDR3 is made up of 16 amino acids. CDR1 and CDR2 (germline): MNHEY, SMNVEV (reference sequence). Trimming took 5 bases from V and 4 from J, leaving 19 bases between them. The CDR3 coding sequence is TGTGCCAGCAGTCCAAACAGATTCTCATTCCCAGATACGCAGTATTTT. Its translation is CASSPNRFSFPDTQYF.

This clone showed up just once. The chain is built from TRBV27 and TRBJ2-7; TRBD2 agrees at 9 bases. The CDR3 loop spans 15 amino acids. CDR1 is MNHEY and CDR2 is SMNVEV in the germline V gene (reference sequence). The V segment lost 5 bases and the J segment 4 bases; nucleotides outside the gene matches: 9. The CDR3 spells CASSDLSGSPYEQYF. In DNA, the CDR3 is TGTGCCAGCAGTGACCTTAGCGGGAGTCCTTACGAGCAGTACTTC.

Remarks on this clone: This sample includes further DNA sequences coding for the same CDR3. This chain uses TRBV7-3 with TRBJ2-5; perhaps TRBD2 as D (6 bases). The germline V gene encodes CDR1 SGHTA and CDR2 FQGTGA. V lost 5 bases to trimming and J lost 5 bases, with 12 bases between them. This CDR3 contains 13 residues. CDR3 residues: CASSPGTGETQYF. The CDR3 DNA sequence: TGTGCCAGCAGCCCCGGGACTGGGGAGACCCAGTACTTC. Filled out from reference TRBV7-3 and TRBJ2-5, the complete variable domain reads GAGVSQTPSNKVTEKGKYVELRCDPISGHTALYWYRQSLGQGPEFLIYFQGTGAADDSGLPNDRFFAVRPEGSVSTLKIQRTERGDSAVYLCASSPGTGETQYFGPGTRLLVL.

The chain combines TRBV29-1 with TRBJ1-3; D remains ambiguous. Germline CDR1 is SQVTM and CDR2 is ANQGSEA. Trimming shortened V by 4 bases and J by 0 bases, and 10 bases separated the two germline ends. This CDR3 has 14 amino acids. CDR3 sequence: CSVGGPSSGNTIYF. The CDR3 DNA follows: TGCAGCGTTGGCGGCCCGAGCTCTGGAAACACCATATATTTT.

This chain joins TRBV19 and TRBJ2-6; 10 positions agree with TRBD2. Losses at the gene ends were 7 bases for V and 1 base for J; bases not matched to a gene: 7. Germline-derived CDR1 and CDR2 are LNHDA and SQIVND (reference sequence). The CDR3 runs 17 residues. The CDR3 reads CASTRTSGISGANVLTF. The CDR3 coding sequence is TGTGCCAGTACCAGAACTAGCGGGATTTCTGGGGCCAACGTCCTGACTTTC.

The chain combines TRBV5-4 with TRBJ2-7, with a weak D call TRBD2 (6 bases). V lost 4 bases and J 11 bases, leaving 25 bases between the germline ends. Germline loops: CDR1 SGHNT, CDR2 YYREEE (reference sequence). CDR3 size: 15 residues. The CDR3 loop is CASSALGAGPRAEYF. CDR3 bases: TGTGCCAGCAGCGCCCTAGGTGCGGGGCCGAGGGCGGAGTACTTC. The variable domain in full, with the rest retrieved from reference TRBV5-4 and TRBJ2-7, is ETGVTQSPTHLIKTRGQQVTLRCSSQSGHNTVSWYQQALGQGPQFIFQYYREEENGRGNFPPRFSGLQFPNYSSELNVNALELDDSALYLCASSALGAGPRAEYFGPGTRLTVT.

The table lists this clone with a few counts. This specimen includes other DNA sequences encoding the same CDR3. The chain has TRBV5-1 and TRBJ2-2, with D possibly matching TRBD1 (5 bases). The CDR3 length is 14 residues. Germline CDR1 and CDR2: SGHRS and YFSETQ. The V end was cut by 4 bases, the J end by 0 bases, with 7 bases between. The CDR3 sequence: CASSPQANTGELFF. The CDR3 DNA reads as TGCGCCAGCAGCCCACAGGCGAACACCGGGGAGCTGTTTTTT.

As to this clone: Other nucleotide sequences from this sample produce the same CDR3. The chain joins TRBV9 to TRBJ2-3, with 8 bases lining up with TRBD2. Trimming cost V 3 bases and J 7 bases; bases outside gene matches: 4. This CDR3 is built from 13 residues. In germline, CDR1 is SGDLS, CDR2 YYNGEE. The chain's CDR3 is CASSATSGYTQYF. The CDR3 coding sequence is TGTGCCAGCAGCGCCACTAGCGGTTATACGCAGTATTTT.